This T cell receptor beta chain was captured by sequencing in a study of tumor-infiltrating lymphocytes in primary liver carcinoma. Study-level information: Recorded tumor stage was T1-T3 N0M0, with diameters of 4.2 to 10 cm.

Blood RNA came from unsorted whole blood; germline DNA was also extracted. Around 4 milliliters of peripheral blood were drawn preoperatively. This clonotype was observed a single time. Antigen: not known. A read error may be the cause here, since a much bigger clone is one base away. TCR beta cDNA was reverse-transcribed from about 500 ng of total RNA. The reaction used a constant-region primer and ProtoScript II reverse transcriptase. Generation of the TCR beta libraries relied on three nested multiplex PCR rounds using slightly modified ARM-PCR. TRBV1-TRBV30 forward and Cbeta reverse primers drove the first two approximately 10-cycle rounds. TCRdb itself ran the multiplex PCR reads through MiXCR, one entry per CDR3 protein. Of about 200,000 distinct CDR3 sequences in the sample, approximately 64% were seen once. The germline gives CDR1 MNHEY, CDR2 SVGEGT. This CDR3 is built from 15 residues. The study's findings and limits: A significantly higher top-250-clone fraction was found in tumors than in blood (p = 0.039). Pairs of tumor regions overlapped more than tumor-adjacent and tumor-blood pairs did.

This sequence originates from a woman in her fifties or sixties with primary liver carcinoma and hepatitis B virus infection. The material sequenced was peripheral blood. The chain links TRBV6-2 or TRBV6-3 to TRBJ2-1, with 11 bases matching TRBD2. CDR3 in amino acids: CASCSGRGIYNERFF. The CDR3 nucleotides read TGTGCCAGCTGTAGCGGGAGGGGTATCTACAATGAGCGGTTCTTC.